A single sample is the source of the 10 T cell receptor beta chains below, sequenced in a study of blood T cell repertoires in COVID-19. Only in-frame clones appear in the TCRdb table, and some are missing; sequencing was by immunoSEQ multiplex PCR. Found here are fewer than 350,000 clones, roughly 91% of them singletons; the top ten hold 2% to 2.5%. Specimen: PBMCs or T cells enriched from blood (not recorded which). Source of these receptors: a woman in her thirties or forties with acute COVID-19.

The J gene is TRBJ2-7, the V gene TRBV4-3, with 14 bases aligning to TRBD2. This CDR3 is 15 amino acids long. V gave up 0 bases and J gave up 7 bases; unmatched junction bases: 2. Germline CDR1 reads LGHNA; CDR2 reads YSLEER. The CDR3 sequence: CASSQEGLAGVEQYF. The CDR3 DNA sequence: TGCGCCAGCAGCCAAGAGGGACTAGCGGGAGTTGAGCAGTACTTC.

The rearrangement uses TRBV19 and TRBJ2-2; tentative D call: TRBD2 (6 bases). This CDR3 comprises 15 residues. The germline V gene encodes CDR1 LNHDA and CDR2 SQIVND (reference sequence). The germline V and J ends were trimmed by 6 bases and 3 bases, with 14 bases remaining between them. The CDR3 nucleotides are TGTGCCAGTAGGACCCCGGGACTTCACACCGGGGAGCTGTTTTTT. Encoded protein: CASRTPGLHTGELFF.

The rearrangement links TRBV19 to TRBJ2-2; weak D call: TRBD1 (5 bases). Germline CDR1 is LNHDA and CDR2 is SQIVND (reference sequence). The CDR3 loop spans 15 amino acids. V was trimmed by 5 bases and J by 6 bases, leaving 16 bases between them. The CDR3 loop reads CASSEQAVLAGELFF. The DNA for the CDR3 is TGTGCCAGTAGTGAACAGGCGGTGCTTGCCGGGGAGCTGTTTTTT.

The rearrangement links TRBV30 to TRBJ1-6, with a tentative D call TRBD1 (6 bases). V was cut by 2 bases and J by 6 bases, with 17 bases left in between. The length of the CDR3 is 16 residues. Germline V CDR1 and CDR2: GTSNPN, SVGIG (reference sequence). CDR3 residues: CAWSPPRGASNSPLHF. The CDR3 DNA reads TGTGCCTGGAGTCCCCCCAGGGGCGCAAGTAATTCACCCCTCCACTTT.

For the CDR3, the DNA is TGTGCCAGCAGTTCCGCCTGGGGGGGCTCCTACAATGAGCAGTTCTTC. Protein sequence: CASSSAWGGSYNEQFF. This chain links TRBV27 with TRBJ2-1; 7 nucleotides line up with TRBD2. V was pared by 4 bases and J by 0 bases, with 6 bases of the junction left unmatched. Germline V gene data show CDR1 as MNHEY and CDR2 as SMNVEV (reference sequence). The CDR3 has 16 residues.

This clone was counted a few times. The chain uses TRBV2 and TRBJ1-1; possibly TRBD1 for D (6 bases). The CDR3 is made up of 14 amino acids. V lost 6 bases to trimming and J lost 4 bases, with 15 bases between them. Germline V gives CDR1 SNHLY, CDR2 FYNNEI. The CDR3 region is CASRAGGPGTEAFF. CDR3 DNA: TGTGCCAGCAGGGCGGGGGGGCCAGGCACTGAAGCTTTCTTT. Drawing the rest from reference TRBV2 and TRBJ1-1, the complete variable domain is EPEVTQTPSHQVTQMGQEVILRCVPISNHLYFYWYRQILGQKVEFLVSFYNNEISEKSEIFDDQFSVERPDGSNFTLKIRSTKLEDSAMYFCASRAGGPGTEAFFGQGTRLTVV.

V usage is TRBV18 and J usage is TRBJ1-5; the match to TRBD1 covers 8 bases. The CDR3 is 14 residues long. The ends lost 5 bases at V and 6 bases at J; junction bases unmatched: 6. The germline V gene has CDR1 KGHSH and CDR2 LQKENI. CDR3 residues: CASSWGQESQPQHF. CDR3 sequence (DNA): TGTGCCAGCTCATGGGGACAGGAGAGTCAGCCCCAGCATTTT.

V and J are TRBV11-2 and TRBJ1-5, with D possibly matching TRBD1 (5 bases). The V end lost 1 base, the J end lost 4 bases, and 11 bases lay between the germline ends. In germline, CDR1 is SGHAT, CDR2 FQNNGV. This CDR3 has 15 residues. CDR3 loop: CASSLAGQANQPQHF. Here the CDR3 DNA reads TGTGCCAGCAGCTTAGCAGGACAAGCGAATCAGCCCCAGCATTTT. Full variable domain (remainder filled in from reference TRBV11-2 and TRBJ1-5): EAGVAQSPRYKIIEKRQSVAFWCNPISGHATLYWYQQILGQGPKLLIQFQNNGVVDDSQLPKDRFSAERLKGVDSTLKIQPAKLEDSAVYLCASSLAGQANQPQHFGDGTRLSIL.

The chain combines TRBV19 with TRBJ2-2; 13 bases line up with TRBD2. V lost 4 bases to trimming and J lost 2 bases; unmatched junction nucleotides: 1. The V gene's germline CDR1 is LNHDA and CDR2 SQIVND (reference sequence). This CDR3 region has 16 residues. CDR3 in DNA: TGTGCCAGTAGTAGGACTAGCGGGAGTAACACCGGGGAGCTGTTTTTT. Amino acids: CASSRTSGSNTGELFF.

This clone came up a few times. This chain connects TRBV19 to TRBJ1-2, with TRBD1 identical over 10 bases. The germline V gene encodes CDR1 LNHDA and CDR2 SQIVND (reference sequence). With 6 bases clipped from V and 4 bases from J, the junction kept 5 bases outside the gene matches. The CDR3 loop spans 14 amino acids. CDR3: CASSDRGPVYGYTF. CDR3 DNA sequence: TGTGCCAGTAGCGACAGGGGGCCGGTCTATGGCTACACCTTC. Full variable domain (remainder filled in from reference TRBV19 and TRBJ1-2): DGGITQSPKYLFRKEGQNVTLSCEQNLNHDAMYWYRQDPGQGLRLIYYSQIVNDFQKGDIAEGYSVSREKKESFPLTVTSAQKNPTAFYLCASSDRGPVYGYTFGSGTRLTVV.